The next 21 T cell receptor beta chains were all read from a single sample in a study of T cell responses to AZD1222 COVID-19 vaccine. Sequenced by immunoSEQ multiplex PCR; TCRdb stores in-frame clones only, minus some. The repertoire holds over 95,000 clones, with 90% to 95% as singletons. Sequenced material: peripheral blood, taken on day 0 of AZD1222 vaccination. The source of these receptors is an adult in good health.

The chain uses TRBV27 and TRBJ2-1, with D hard to call. Trimming removed 0 bases at V and 12 bases at J, with 21 bases between. The CDR3 is made up of 16 amino acids. Germline V lookup: CDR1 MNHEY, CDR2 SMNVEV (reference sequence). The CDR3 DNA follows: TGTGCCAGCAGTTTATCGTTGGCTGGCCCCAGGTCGGGGCAGTTCTTC. Amino acids: CASSLSLAGPRSGQFF.

The chain has TRBV19 and TRBJ2-5; 9 bases fit TRBD2. The CDR3 totals 14 residues. Trimming cost V 7 bases and J 4 bases; bases outside gene matches: 7. In germline, CDR1 is LNHDA, CDR2 SQIVND (reference sequence). The CDR3 protein is CASTQSGGRETQYF. CDR3 DNA sequence: TGTGCCAGTACACAAAGCGGGGGGCGAGAGACCCAGTACTTC. The entire variable domain, with the rest obtained from reference TRBV19 and TRBJ2-5, is as follows: DGGITQSPKYLFRKEGQNVTLSCEQNLNHDAMYWYRQDPGQGLRLIYYSQIVNDFQKGDIAEGYSVSREKKESFPLTVTSAQKNPTAFYLCASTQSGGRETQYFGPGTRLLVL.

The chain has TRBV18 and TRBJ1-2; D unclear. The CDR3 has 14 residues. V lost 2 bases and J 4 bases, leaving 11 bases between the germline ends. The V gene's germline CDR1 is KGHSH and CDR2 LQKENI. For the CDR3, the DNA is TGTGCCAGCTCACCATTAGCGGATACCTATGGCTACACCTTC. Translated, it gives CASSPLADTYGYTF.

This chain joins TRBV19 and TRBJ1-6; no clear D. The germline V gene has CDR1 LNHDA and CDR2 SQIVND (reference sequence). V dropped 6 bases and J dropped 0 bases, with 15 bases sitting between them. CDR3 length: 17 residues. CDR3 nucleotide sequence: TGTGCCAGTAGCCCCGGCCTACCGAGCTCCTATAATTCACCCCTCCACTTT. Translation gives CASSPGLPSSYNSPLHF.

The chain combines TRBV5-1 with TRBJ2-7, with D uncertain. CDR1 is SGHRS, CDR2 YFSETQ, per germline. V lost 4 bases and J lost 2, with 13 bases in between. The CDR3 runs to 14 residues. This chain's CDR3 is CASSPDTEPYEQYF. CDR3 DNA: TGCGCCAGCAGCCCCGACACGGAACCCTACGAGCAGTACTTC.

J is TRBJ1-4 and V is TRBV6-5, with D tentatively TRBD1 (5 bases). The length of the CDR3 is 13 residues. Looked up from germline, CDR1 is MNHEY and CDR2 is SVGAGI. The V end lost 8 bases, the J end lost 5 bases, and 12 bases lay between the germline ends. The CDR3 sequence is CASSRTQNEKLFF. CDR3 DNA: TGTGCCAGCTCCAGGACACAAAATGAAAAACTGTTTTTT.

DNA for the CDR3: TGTGCCAGCAGCCAGATTAGTTCAGATACGCAGTATTTT. Protein product: CASSQISSDTQYF. V usage is TRBV3-1 (or the pseudogene TRBV3-2) and J usage is TRBJ2-3, with no clear D. Germline lookup yields CDR1 LGHDT and CDR2 YNNKEL (reference sequence). This CDR3 has 13 amino acids. The V and J ends lost 3 bases and 4 bases respectively, with 8 bases between them.

The chain has TRBV9 and TRBJ2-3; 13 nucleotides agree with TRBD2. Germline V gives CDR1 SGDLS, CDR2 YYNGEE. The CDR3 totals 16 residues. The junction had 7 bases not matched to a gene; V was cut back by 5 bases and J by 4 bases. CDR3 coding DNA: TGTGCCAGCAGTGCACTAGCGGGGGGGCCCGCAGATACGCAGTATTTT. This translates into CASSALAGGPADTQYF.

J is TRBJ2-1 and V is TRBV28, with D maybe TRBD1 (5 bases). The CDR3 is 14 residues long. Germline V lookup: CDR1 MDHEN, CDR2 SYDVKM. V lost 3 bases, J lost 6 bases, and 12 bases lay in between. The CDR3 reads CASSFVQVVNEQFF. The CDR3 DNA reads TGTGCCAGCAGTTTCGTACAGGTAGTCAATGAGCAGTTCTTC.

The chain uses TRBV6-5 and TRBJ1-3; the D is unclear. This CDR3 region has 13 residues. The germline V gene encodes CDR1 MNHEY and CDR2 SVGAGI. The V end was cut by 6 bases, the J end by 0 bases, with 6 bases between. The CDR3 loop reads CASSGISGNTIYF. In DNA form, the CDR3 reads TGTGCCAGCAGCGGGATCTCTGGAAACACCATATATTTT.

This chain uses TRBV19 with TRBJ2-5, with D perhaps TRBD1 or TRBD2 (6 bases each). Germline CDR1 reads LNHDA; CDR2 reads SQIVND (reference sequence). With 4 bases removed from V and 4 bases from J, the gap between germline ends came to 16 bases. The CDR3 is 15 residues long. DNA for the CDR3: TGTGCCAGTAGTACAGGACTGGAGGGGGTAGAGACCCAGTACTTC. Amino acids: CASSTGLEGVETQYF.

This sequence joins TRBV29-1 and TRBJ2-2; D ambiguous. Trimming removed 2 bases at V and 5 bases at J, with 3 bases between. The CDR3 is 11 residues long. Looked up from germline, CDR1 is SQVTM and CDR2 is ANQGSEA. In DNA, the CDR3 is TGCAGCGTTGAAATAACCGGGGAGCTGTTTTTT. Protein product: CSVEITGELFF.

V usage is TRBV30 and J usage is TRBJ2-7, with 9 nucleotides matching TRBD2. Germline CDR1 is GTSNPN and CDR2 is SVGIG (reference sequence). The CDR3 has 15 amino acids. V lost 5 bases to trimming and J lost 6 bases; unmatched junction nucleotides: 14. CDR3 residues: CAWDPIAGVPGEQYF. CDR3 nucleotide sequence: TGTGCCTGGGACCCCATAGCGGGAGTGCCGGGCGAGCAGTACTTC.

The chain links TRBV19 to TRBJ1-3, with D unclear. The CDR3 sequence is 18 residues long. The V gene's germline CDR1 is LNHDA and CDR2 SQIVND (reference sequence). The CDR3 DNA follows: TGTGCTTGTCAAGACACCCTCGTGGCCACGAACTCTGGAAACACCATATATTTT. Its translation: CACQDTLVATNSGNTIYF.

Only one count was recorded for this clone. The V call is TRBV15, the J call TRBJ2-1; the D is unclear. Germline V lookup: CDR1 LNHNV, CDR2 YYDKDF (reference sequence). V was cut by 8 bases and J by 2 bases, with 16 bases left in between. CDR3 length: 15 amino acids. The CDR3 nucleotides read TGTGCCACCGGCCGTTCTAGTGCCGCCTACAATGAGCAGTTCTTC. It specifies CATGRSSAAYNEQFF.

The chain has TRBV4-2 and TRBJ2-7; D call uncertain. The V end lost 0 bases, the J end lost 8 bases, and 17 bases lay between the germline ends. Germline V lookup: CDR1 LGHNA, CDR2 YNFKEQ. The CDR3 contains 15 residues. CDR3 sequence reads: CASSQDWTARLQQYF. For the CDR3, the DNA is TGTGCCAGCAGCCAAGACTGGACCGCGCGCTTGCAGCAGTACTTC.

V gene TRBV19 combines with J gene TRBJ1-1, with TRBD1 as a possible D gene (5 bases). Germline loops: CDR1 LNHDA, CDR2 SQIVND (reference sequence). The CDR3 has 14 amino acids. Trimming took 2 bases from V and 1 from J, leaving 8 bases between them. This chain's CDR3 is CASSIQGPNTEAFF. CDR3 in DNA: TGTGCCAGTAGTATACAGGGCCCGAACACTGAAGCTTTCTTT.

The V call is TRBV3-1 (or the pseudogene TRBV3-2), the J call TRBJ2-1, with 7 bases fitting TRBD2. CDR3 length equals 15 residues. Germline CDR1 and CDR2: LGHDT and YNNKEL (reference sequence). Unmatched junction bases numbered 11, after V lost 7 bases and J lost 5 bases. CDR3 DNA sequence: TGTGCCAGCAACCGGCGGGGGAGCTTGCACAATGAGCAGTTCTTC. Encoded protein: CASNRRGSLHNEQFF.

This clone showed up just once. The genes are TRBV3-1 (or the pseudogene TRBV3-2) and TRBJ2-7; D is possibly TRBD2 (7 bases). V lost 4 bases and J lost 6, with 13 bases in between. The germline CDR1 and CDR2 sequences are LGHDT and YNNKEL (reference sequence). This CDR3 has 13 amino acids. CDR3 sequence reads: CASSPGGRVEQYF. The CDR3 nucleotides are TGTGCCAGCAGCCCCGGGGGGCGGGTCGAGCAGTACTTC.

The J gene is TRBJ1-1, the V gene TRBV2, with no clear D. The germline CDR1 and CDR2 sequences are SNHLY and FYNNEI. The CDR3 sequence is 13 residues long. V lost 4 bases and J lost 0, with 6 bases in between. The CDR3 loop is CASSVRLNTEAFF. DNA for the CDR3: TGTGCCAGCAGTGTTCGGTTGAACACTGAAGCTTTCTTT.

The chain links TRBV28 to TRBJ1-2; D ambiguous. There are 16 residues in the CDR3. Per germline, CDR1 MDHEN and CDR2 SYDVKM. The V end lost 5 bases, the J end lost 6 bases, and 22 bases lay between the germline ends. The CDR3, as DNA: TGTGCCAGCAGTCAGCTCCCGACGTTGAACCTGAATGGCTACACCTTC. Amino acids: CASSQLPTLNLNGYTF.